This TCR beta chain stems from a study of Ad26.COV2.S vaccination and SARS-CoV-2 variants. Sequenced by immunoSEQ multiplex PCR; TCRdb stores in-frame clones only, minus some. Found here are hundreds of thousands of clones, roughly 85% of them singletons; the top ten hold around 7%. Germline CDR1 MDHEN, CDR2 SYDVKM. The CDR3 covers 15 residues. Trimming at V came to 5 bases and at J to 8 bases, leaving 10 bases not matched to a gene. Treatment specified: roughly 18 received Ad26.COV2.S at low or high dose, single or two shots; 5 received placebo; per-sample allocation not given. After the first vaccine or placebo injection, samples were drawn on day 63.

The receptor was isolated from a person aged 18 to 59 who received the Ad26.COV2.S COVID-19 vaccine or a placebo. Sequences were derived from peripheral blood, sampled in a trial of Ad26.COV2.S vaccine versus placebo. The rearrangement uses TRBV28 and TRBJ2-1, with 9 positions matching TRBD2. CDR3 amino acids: CASSPNSGSGDEQFF. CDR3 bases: TGTGCCAGCAGTCCAAATAGCGGGAGCGGGGATGAGCAGTTCTTC.